The entry below describes one T cell receptor (beta chain). Profiling relied on immunoSEQ multiplex PCR, and the TCRdb table lists in-frame clones only, not all of them. The profile covers approximately 300,000 clones, with about 85% appearing a single time and 1.5% to 2% taken by the ten largest. This specimen belongs to a study of blood T cell repertoires in COVID-19. V was clipped by 1 base and J by 2 bases; unmatched bases: 5. The CDR3 has 16 amino acids. Looked up from germline, CDR1 is SEHNR and CDR2 is FQNEAQ (reference sequence). Participant ages covered about 18 to 90 years across approximately 25 US areas. A COVID-19 case was met by exposed participants within 2 weeks before study entry.

The chain links TRBV7-9 to TRBJ1-5; 7 positions match TRBD1. This TCR was sampled from a woman aged 30 to 39 who had been exposed to COVID-19. Input material: PBMCs or T cells enriched from blood (not recorded which). CDR3 region: CASSLDGRGGNQPQHF. The CDR3 bases are TGTGCCAGCAGCTTAGATGGCAGGGGGGGCAATCAGCCCCAGCATTTT.